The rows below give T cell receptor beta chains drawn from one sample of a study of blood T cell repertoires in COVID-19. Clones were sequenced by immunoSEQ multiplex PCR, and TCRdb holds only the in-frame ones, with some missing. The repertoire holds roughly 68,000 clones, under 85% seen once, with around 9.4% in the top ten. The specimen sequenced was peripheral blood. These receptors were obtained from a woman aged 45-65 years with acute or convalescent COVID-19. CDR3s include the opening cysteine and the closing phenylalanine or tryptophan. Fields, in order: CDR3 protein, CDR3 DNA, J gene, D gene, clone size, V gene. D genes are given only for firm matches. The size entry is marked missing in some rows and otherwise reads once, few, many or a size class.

CDR3aa: CASSSQQTGTISSYNEQFF
CDR3nt: TGTGCCAGCAGTTCCCAGCAGACAGGAACTATAAGCTCCTACAATGAGCAGTTCTTC
j_gene: TRBJ2-1
d_gene: NA
abundance: NA
v_gene: TRBV28

CDR3aa: CASRGDAGELFF
CDR3nt: TGCGCCAGCAGAGGGGATGCAGGGGAACTGTTTTTT
j_gene: TRBJ1-4
d_gene: NA
abundance: NA
v_gene: TRBV4-3

CDR3aa: CASSYSAGVDTEAFF
CDR3nt: TGTGCCAGCAGTTACTCAGCAGGGGTGGACACTGAAGCTTTCTTT
j_gene: TRBJ1-1
d_gene: NA
abundance: NA
v_gene: TRBV6-5

CDR3aa: CASSLAKKETQYF
CDR3nt: TGTGCCAGCAGTTTGGCCAAGAAAGAGACCCAGTACTTC
j_gene: TRBJ2-5
d_gene: NA
abundance: NA
v_gene: TRBV27

CDR3aa: CAISESRDEQYF
CDR3nt: TGTGCCATCAGTGAGTCGAGGGATGAGCAGTACTTC
j_gene: TRBJ2-7
d_gene: NA
abundance: NA
v_gene: TRBV10-3

CDR3aa: CASSYTENTEAFF
CDR3nt: TGTGCCAGCAGTTATACAGAGAACACTGAAGCTTTCTTT
j_gene: TRBJ1-1
d_gene: NA
abundance: many
v_gene: TRBV2

CDR3aa: CASMEGGRGYEQYF
CDR3nt: TGTGCCAGCATGGAGGGGGGGCGCGGCTACGAGCAGTACTTC
j_gene: TRBJ2-7
d_gene: NA
abundance: NA
v_gene: TRBV2

CDR3aa: CSASPTDEAFF
CDR3nt: TGCAGTGCTAGCCCGACAGACGAAGCTTTCTTT
j_gene: TRBJ1-1
d_gene: NA
abundance: NA
v_gene: TRBV20-1

CDR3aa: CASSAGTGYNQPQHF
CDR3nt: TGTGCCAGCAGCGCGGGGACAGGGTACAATCAGCCCCAGCATTTT
j_gene: TRBJ1-5
d_gene: TRBD1
abundance: NA
v_gene: TRBV7-2

CDR3aa: CASSFSQRETETQYF
CDR3nt: TGCGCCAGCAGCTTCTCTCAGCGGGAGACCGAGACCCAGTACTTC
j_gene: TRBJ2-5
d_gene: TRBD2
abundance: NA
v_gene: TRBV5-1

CDR3aa: CASKEREVEFYEQYF
CDR3nt: TGTGCCAGCAAAGAGCGGGAGGTAGAGTTCTACGAGCAGTACTTC
j_gene: TRBJ2-7
d_gene: TRBD2
abundance: few
v_gene: TRBV2

CDR3aa: CASSLWQGANPYEQYF
CDR3nt: TGCGCCAGCAGCTTGTGGCAGGGGGCCAATCCCTACGAGCAGTACTTC
j_gene: TRBJ2-7
d_gene: TRBD1
abundance: NA
v_gene: TRBV5-1